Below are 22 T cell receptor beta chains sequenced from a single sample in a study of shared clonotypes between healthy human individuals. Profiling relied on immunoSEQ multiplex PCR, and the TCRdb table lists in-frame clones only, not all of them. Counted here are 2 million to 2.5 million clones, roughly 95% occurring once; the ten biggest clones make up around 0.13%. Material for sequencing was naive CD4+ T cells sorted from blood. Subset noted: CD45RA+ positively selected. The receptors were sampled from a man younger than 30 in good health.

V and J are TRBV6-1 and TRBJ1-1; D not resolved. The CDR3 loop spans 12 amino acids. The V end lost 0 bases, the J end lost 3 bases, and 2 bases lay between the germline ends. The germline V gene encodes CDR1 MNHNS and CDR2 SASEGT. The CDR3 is CASSEADTEAFF. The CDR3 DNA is TGTGCCAGCAGTGAAGCGGACACTGAAGCTTTCTTT.

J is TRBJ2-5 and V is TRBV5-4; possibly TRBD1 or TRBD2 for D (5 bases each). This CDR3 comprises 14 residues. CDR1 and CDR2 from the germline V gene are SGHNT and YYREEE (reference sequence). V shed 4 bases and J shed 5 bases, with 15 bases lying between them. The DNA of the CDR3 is TGTGCCAGCAGCCCTTCGGGGACCTCGGAGACCCAGTACTTC. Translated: CASSPSGTSETQYF.

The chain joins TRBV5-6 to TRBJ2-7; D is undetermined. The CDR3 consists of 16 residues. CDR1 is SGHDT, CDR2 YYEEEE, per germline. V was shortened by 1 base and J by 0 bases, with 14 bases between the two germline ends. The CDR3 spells CASSLRTPRSSYEQYF. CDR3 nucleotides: TGTGCCAGCAGCTTGCGGACCCCAAGGAGCTCCTACGAGCAGTACTTC.

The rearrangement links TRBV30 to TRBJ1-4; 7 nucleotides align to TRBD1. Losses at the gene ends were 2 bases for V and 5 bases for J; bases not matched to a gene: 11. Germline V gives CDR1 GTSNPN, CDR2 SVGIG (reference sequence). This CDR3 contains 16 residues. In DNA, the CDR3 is TGTGCCTGGAGTAGTCAGACAGGGAGGCTGAATGAAAAACTGTTTTTT. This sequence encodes CAWSSQTGRLNEKLFF.

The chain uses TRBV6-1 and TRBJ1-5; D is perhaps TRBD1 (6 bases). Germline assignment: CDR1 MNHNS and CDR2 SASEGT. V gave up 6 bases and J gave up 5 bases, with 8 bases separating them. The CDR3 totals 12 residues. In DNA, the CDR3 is TGTGCCAGCAGGGACAGTGATCAGCCCCAGCATTTT. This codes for CASRDSDQPQHF.

The CDR3 coding sequence is TGTGCCTGGAGTGTACTGTGGTTCAATGAGCAGTTCTTC. Translating it yields CAWSVLWFNEQFF. V and J are TRBV30 and TRBJ2-1; no clear D gene. Trimming removed 0 bases at V and 6 bases at J, with 9 bases between. The CDR3 covers 13 residues. Per germline, CDR1 GTSNPN and CDR2 SVGIG (reference sequence).

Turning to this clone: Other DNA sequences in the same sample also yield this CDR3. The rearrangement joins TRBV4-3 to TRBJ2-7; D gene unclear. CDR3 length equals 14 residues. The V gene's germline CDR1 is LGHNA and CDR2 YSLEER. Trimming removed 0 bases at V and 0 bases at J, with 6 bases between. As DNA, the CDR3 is TGCGCCAGCAGCCAAGAGGGAAGCTCCTACGAGCAGTACTTC. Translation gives CASSQEGSSYEQYF.

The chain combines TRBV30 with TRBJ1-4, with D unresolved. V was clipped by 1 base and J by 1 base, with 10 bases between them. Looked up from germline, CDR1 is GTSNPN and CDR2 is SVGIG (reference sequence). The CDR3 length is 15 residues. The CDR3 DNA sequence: TGTGCCTGGAGTGCGAATAGTGGAACTAATGAAAAACTGTTTTTT. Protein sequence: CAWSANSGTNEKLFF.

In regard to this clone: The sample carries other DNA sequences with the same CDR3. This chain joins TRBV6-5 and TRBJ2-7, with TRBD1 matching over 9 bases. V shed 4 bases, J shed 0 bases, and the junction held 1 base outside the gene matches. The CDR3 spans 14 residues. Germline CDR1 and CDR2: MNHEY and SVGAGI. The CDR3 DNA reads TGTGCCAGCAGTTTGGGACAGGGCTCCTACGAGCAGTACTTC. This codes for CASSLGQGSYEQYF.

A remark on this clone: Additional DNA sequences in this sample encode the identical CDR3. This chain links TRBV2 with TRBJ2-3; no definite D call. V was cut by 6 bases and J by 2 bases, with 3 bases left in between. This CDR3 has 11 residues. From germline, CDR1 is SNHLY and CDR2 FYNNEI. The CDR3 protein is CASRDTDTQYF. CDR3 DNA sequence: TGTGCCAGCAGAGACACAGATACGCAGTATTTT.

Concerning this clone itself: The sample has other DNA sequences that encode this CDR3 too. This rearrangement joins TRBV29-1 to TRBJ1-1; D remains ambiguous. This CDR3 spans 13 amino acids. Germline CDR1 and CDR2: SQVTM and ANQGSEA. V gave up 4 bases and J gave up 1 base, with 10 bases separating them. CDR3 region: CSVAGTANTEAFF. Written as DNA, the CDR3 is TGCAGCGTTGCGGGTACAGCGAACACTGAAGCTTTCTTT.

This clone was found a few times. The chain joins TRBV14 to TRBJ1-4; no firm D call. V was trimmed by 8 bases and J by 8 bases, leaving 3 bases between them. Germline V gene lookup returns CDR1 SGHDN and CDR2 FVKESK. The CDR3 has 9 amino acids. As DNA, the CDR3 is TGTGCCAGCGGGGAAAAACTGTTTTTT. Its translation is CASGEKLFF.

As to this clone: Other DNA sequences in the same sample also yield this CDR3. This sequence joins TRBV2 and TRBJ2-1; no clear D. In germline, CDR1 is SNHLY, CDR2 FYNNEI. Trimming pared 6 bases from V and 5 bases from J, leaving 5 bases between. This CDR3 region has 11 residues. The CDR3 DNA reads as TGTGCCAGCAGCCCGAACAATGAGCAGTTCTTC. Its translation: CASSPNNEQFF.

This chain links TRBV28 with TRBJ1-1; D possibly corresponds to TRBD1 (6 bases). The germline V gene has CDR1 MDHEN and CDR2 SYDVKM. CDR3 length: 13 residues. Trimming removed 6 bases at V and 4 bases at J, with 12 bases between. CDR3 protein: CASRSTGFTEAFF. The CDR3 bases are TGTGCCAGCAGGTCTACAGGGTTCACTGAAGCTTTCTTT.

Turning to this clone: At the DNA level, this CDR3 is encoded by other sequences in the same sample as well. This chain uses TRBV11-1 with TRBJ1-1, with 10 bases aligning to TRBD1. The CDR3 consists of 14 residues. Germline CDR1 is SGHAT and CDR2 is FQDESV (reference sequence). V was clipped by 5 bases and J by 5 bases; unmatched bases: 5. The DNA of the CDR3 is TGTGCCAGCAGCCCGACAGGGGGCGGGACTGAAGCTTTCTTT. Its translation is CASSPTGGGTEAFF.

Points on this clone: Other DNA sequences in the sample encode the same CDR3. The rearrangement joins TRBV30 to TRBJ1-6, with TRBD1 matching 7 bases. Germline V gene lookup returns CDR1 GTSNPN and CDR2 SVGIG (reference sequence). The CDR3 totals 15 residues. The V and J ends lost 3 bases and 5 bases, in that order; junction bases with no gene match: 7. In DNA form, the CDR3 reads TGTGCCTGGAGACCCTCCGACAGGGATAATTCACCCCTCCACTTT. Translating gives CAWRPSDRDNSPLHF.

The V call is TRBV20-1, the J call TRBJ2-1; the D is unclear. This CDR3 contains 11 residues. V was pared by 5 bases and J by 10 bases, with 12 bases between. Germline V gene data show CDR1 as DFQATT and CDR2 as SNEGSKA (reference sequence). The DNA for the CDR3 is TGCAGTGCTTCCATTGATCGAGAGCAGTTCTTC. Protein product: CSASIDREQFF.

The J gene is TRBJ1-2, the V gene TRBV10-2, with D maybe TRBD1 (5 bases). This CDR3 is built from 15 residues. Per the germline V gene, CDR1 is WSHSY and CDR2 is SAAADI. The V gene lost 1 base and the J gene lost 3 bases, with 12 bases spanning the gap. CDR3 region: CASSELPGTDYGYTF. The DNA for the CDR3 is TGCGCCAGCAGTGAGTTGCCAGGGACGGACTATGGCTACACCTTC.

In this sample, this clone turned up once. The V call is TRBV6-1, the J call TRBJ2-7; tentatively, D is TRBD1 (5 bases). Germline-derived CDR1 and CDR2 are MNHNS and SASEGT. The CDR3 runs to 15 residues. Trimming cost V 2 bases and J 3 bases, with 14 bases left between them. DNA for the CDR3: TGTGCCAGCAGTGAACAACAGGTTCCAATCTACGAGCAGTACTTC. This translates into CASSEQQVPIYEQYF.

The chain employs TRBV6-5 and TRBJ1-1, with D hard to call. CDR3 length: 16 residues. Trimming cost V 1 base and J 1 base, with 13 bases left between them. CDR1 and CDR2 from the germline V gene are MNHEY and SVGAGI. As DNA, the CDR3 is TGTGCCAGCAGTTACTGGGGTCGTTGGGGGAACACTGAAGCTTTCTTT. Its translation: CASSYWGRWGNTEAFF.

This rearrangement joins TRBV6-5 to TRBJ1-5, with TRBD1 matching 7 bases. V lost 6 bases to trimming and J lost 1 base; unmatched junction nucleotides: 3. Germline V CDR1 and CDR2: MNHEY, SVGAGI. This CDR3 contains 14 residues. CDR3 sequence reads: CASSHRGSNQPQHF. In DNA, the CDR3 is TGTGCCAGCAGCCACAGGGGCAGCAATCAGCCCCAGCATTTT.

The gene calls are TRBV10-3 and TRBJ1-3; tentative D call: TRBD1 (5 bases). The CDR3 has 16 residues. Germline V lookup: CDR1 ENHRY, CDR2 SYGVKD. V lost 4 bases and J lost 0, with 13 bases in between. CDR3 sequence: CAISGGTVYSGNTIYF. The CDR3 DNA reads TGTGCCATCAGTGGAGGGACCGTATACTCTGGAAACACCATATATTTT.